A single sample is the source of the 3 T cell receptor beta chains below, sequenced in a study of cytomegalovirus exposure and HLA in healthy donors. PCR primers comprised 60 Vbeta and 13 Jbeta primers. Using immunoSEQ multiplex PCR, the repertoire was profiled, and TCRdb retains in-frame clones only, with some absent. The profile shows approximately 150,000 clones, almost 85% of them singletons. Sequenced: PBMCs. The origin of the receptors is a woman aged 40 to 49 in good health and CMV-seronegative.

V is TRBV19 and J is TRBJ2-7, with TRBD1 identical over 7 bases. V was pared by 6 bases and J by 0 bases, with 11 bases of the junction left unmatched. The CDR3 loop spans 16 amino acids. Germline CDR1 reads LNHDA; CDR2 reads SQIVND (reference sequence). This CDR3 reads CASSIQTGLSSYEQYF. The DNA for the CDR3 is TGTGCCAGTAGCATCCAGACAGGGCTTTCCTCCTACGAGCAGTACTTC.

This clone came up a few times. At one end, the junction sequence differs from germline, possibly due to a read error. The chain carries TRBV18 and TRBJ2-4; 11 bases line up with TRBD1. The CDR3 totals 17 residues. Germline CDR1 is KGHSH and CDR2 is LQKENI. The CDR3 region is CASSPRGTGGDKNIRYF. The CDR3 DNA reads TGTGCCAGCTCACCACGCGGGACAGGGGGAGACAAAAACATTCGGTACTTC.

V usage is TRBV7-2 and J usage is TRBJ2-2; TRBD2 matches 8 bases. J was trimmed by 7 bases and V by 5 bases; bases with no gene match: 12. Germline loops: CDR1 SGHTA, CDR2 FQGNSA. The CDR3 sequence is 16 residues long. CDR3 DNA sequence: TGTGCCAGCAGCGATCCCGGGAGGGCCTTCGTCGGGGAGCTGTTTTTT. Its translation: CASSDPGRAFVGELFF.